This record looks at one TCR beta chain sequence and its context. Researchers made TCR beta libraries by using iRepertoire HTBI primers and running Arm-PCR on CDR3 regions. Using its own MiXCR run on the multiplex PCR reads, TCRdb lists one record per CDR3 protein. The sample contains 350,000 to 450,000 distinct CDR3 sequences, around 23% of which appear only once. This record belongs to a study of regulatory T cells in long-lasting Graves disease. Time point of the sample: persistent/refractory GD, antithyroid drugs over 5 years with positive TRAb. RNA isolated from PBMCs was used to make the TCR library. The CDR3 sequence is 13 residues long. Deletions cut 3 bases from V and 3 bases from J, with 12 bases between. The V gene's germline CDR1 is DFQATT and CDR2 SNEGSKA (reference sequence).

Source: peripheral blood mononuclear cells (PBMCs), taken when the disease was refractory, from a patient treated with antithyroid drugs. The chain joins TRBV20-1 to TRBJ2-7; D gene unclear. The TCR sequence derives from a female donor with Graves disease. The CDR3 coding sequence is TGCAGTGCTAGTTCCATGACTTTCTACGAGCAGTACTTC. It codes for CSASSMTFYEQYF.